This T cell receptor beta chain came from a study of CD8 T cells in ankylosing spondylitis. Study findings and constraints: Ankylosing spondylitis blood appeared to carry a characteristic TCR beta motif of roughly 8 highly homologous variants.

Each CDR3 protein gets one entry after TCRdb re-called the 5' RACE reads with MiXCR. The sample includes about 700,000 distinct CDR3 sequences, 19% of them seen just once. In regard to this clonotype: Its antigen is as yet unknown. An end of the junction differs from the germline gene, which may be a read error.

Source material: blood, either unsorted or a sorted T cell fraction (not recorded which). This TCR was recovered from a male donor with ankylosing spondylitis.

In nucleotides, the CDR3 is TGCAGCGTAACCCGGGACGGCGGACCCTCTGGAGCCAACGTCCTGACTTTC. Its translation: CSVTRDGGPSGANVLTF. The chain links TRBV29-1 to TRBJ2-6; D is tentatively TRBD1 or TRBD2 (5 bases each). Germline V gene sequence: CDR1 SQVTM, CDR2 ANQGSEA. The CDR3 consists of 17 residues.